This passage covers 19 T cell receptor beta chains from one sample sequenced in a study of shared clonotypes between healthy human individuals. Profiled with immunoSEQ multiplex PCR; TCRdb holds only in-frame clones, not every one. The profile shows approximately 2.5 million clones, approximately 93% of them singletons. Sequencing was done on a sample of naive CD4+ T cells from PBMCs. The subset is: CD45RA+ positively selected. The receptors were sampled from a man aged 18 to 30 in good health. Some clones in this sample may be carry-over from other donors' samples.

This clone was detected only once. The chain uses TRBV4-2 and TRBJ2-5; possibly TRBD1 for D (5 bases). Germline V gene data show CDR1 as LGHNA and CDR2 as YNFKEQ. With 0 bases removed from V and 1 base from J, the gap between germline ends came to 27 bases. This CDR3 is 21 amino acids long. The CDR3 DNA follows: TGTGCCAGCAGCCAAGACCAGGGTGGCCAGTTGGGCTGGGCCTCCCAAGAGACCCAGTACTTC. Protein: CASSQDQGGQLGWASQETQYF.

V gene TRBV6-5 combines with J gene TRBJ1-4; D unresolved. The CDR3 contains 14 residues. CDR1 and CDR2 from the germline V gene are MNHEY and SVGAGI. The V end was cut by 0 bases, the J end by 8 bases, with 10 bases between. The CDR3 bases are TGTGCCAGCAGTTACTCCGGCCCCGGGGAAAAACTGTTTTTT. This codes for CASSYSGPGEKLFF.

The V gene is TRBV11-2, the J gene TRBJ2-7, with 9 bases matching TRBD1. The V gene's germline CDR1 is SGHAT and CDR2 FQNNGV. J was trimmed by 2 bases and V by 1 base; bases with no gene match: 9. This CDR3 is 17 amino acids long. The CDR3 region has the DNA TGTGCCAGCAGCTTAGGCCTGGGACAGGGAACCCCCTACGAGCAGTACTTC. It yields the protein CASSLGLGQGTPYEQYF.

As regards this clone: The sample carries other DNA sequences with the same CDR3. The J gene is TRBJ2-1, the V gene TRBV5-1, with D tentatively TRBD1 or TRBD2 (5 bases each). Germline V gives CDR1 SGHRS, CDR2 YFSETQ. The V gene lost 4 bases and the J gene lost 0 bases, with 8 bases spanning the gap. This CDR3 contains 14 residues. This CDR3 reads CASSPGSSYNEQFF. In DNA, the CDR3 is TGCGCCAGCAGCCCAGGGAGCTCCTACAATGAGCAGTTCTTC. Using reference TRBV5-1 and TRBJ2-1 for the parts outside the CDR3, the full variable domain is KAGVTQTPRYLIKTRGQQVTLSCSPISGHRSVSWYQQTPGQGLQFLFEYFSETQRNKGNFPGRFSGRQFSNSRSEMNVSTLELGDSALYLCASSPGSSYNEQFFGPGTRLTVL.

The CDR3: CASADYGEVKQFF. The CDR3 DNA is TGTGCCAGTGCGGATTATGGGGAGGTAAAGCAGTTCTTC. The chain has TRBV19 and TRBJ2-1; a weak D match, TRBD2 (6 bases). From germline, CDR1 is LNHDA and CDR2 SQIVND (reference sequence). CDR3 size: 13 residues. V gave up 8 bases and J gave up 11 bases, with 19 bases separating them.

In regard to this clone: The sample has other DNA sequences that encode this CDR3 too. The chain joins TRBV6-5 to TRBJ2-3; no clear D gene. Germline-derived CDR1 and CDR2 are MNHEY and SVGAGI. This CDR3 is built from 13 residues. Trimming removed 7 bases at V and 1 base at J, with 9 bases between. The CDR3: CASTPPGTDTQYF. Here the CDR3 DNA reads TGTGCCAGCACCCCGCCCGGCACAGATACGCAGTATTTT.

Concerning this clone itself: The junction differs from germline at one of its ends, possibly a read error. The CDR3 DNA reads TGTGCCAGCAGCGAAGACAGGAGCTCCTACAATGAGCAGTTCTTC. Translated: CASSEDRSSYNEQFF. V gene TRBV6-1 combines with J gene TRBJ2-1, with TRBD1 as a possible D gene (6 bases). This CDR3 comprises 15 residues. Germline V gene sequence: CDR1 MNHNS, CDR2 SASEGT.

This clone came up once. CDR3: CASSTTSQNEQFF. The CDR3 bases are TGTGCCAGCAGTACGACTAGCCAAAATGAGCAGTTCTTC. J is TRBJ2-1 and V is TRBV2; 7 bases align to TRBD2. V trimming: 5 bases; J trimming: 7 bases; junction bases outside the gene matches: 5. The germline V gene has CDR1 SNHLY and CDR2 FYNNEI. CDR3 length equals 13 residues.

This chain uses TRBV27 with TRBJ1-2; TRBD1 might be the D (6 bases). Germline V CDR1 and CDR2: MNHEY, SMNVEV (reference sequence). The V and J ends lost 4 bases and 4 bases respectively, with 16 bases between them. CDR3 length: 15 residues. CDR3 region: CASSWGGNNLYGYTF. In DNA form, the CDR3 reads TGTGCCAGCAGTTGGGGGGGCAACAATCTCTATGGCTACACCTTC.

This chain joins TRBV14 and TRBJ1-1; D not certain. The ends were cut back, 1 base at V and 5 bases at J, with 14 bases in the middle. Germline V gene sequence: CDR1 SGHDN, CDR2 FVKESK. The CDR3 is 15 amino acids. In DNA form, the CDR3 reads TGTGCCAGCAGCCAAGCGTGGCCGTGGAAGACTGAAGCTTTCTTT. Translated: CASSQAWPWKTEAFF.

DNA of the CDR3: TGTGCCAGCAGCCCATCACGACAGGGGCGGACTGAAGCTTTCTTT. Protein product: CASSPSRQGRTEAFF. The chain recombines TRBV5-4 with TRBJ1-1; 8 bases map to TRBD1. Germline trimming cut 4 bases from V and 5 bases from J; bases unmatched to any gene: 10. The CDR3 is 15 amino acids. Germline V lookup: CDR1 SGHNT, CDR2 YYREEE (reference sequence).

The gene calls are TRBV7-2 and TRBJ2-1; 8 positions match TRBD2. This CDR3 is built from 16 residues. V gave up 5 bases and J gave up 4 bases; unmatched junction bases: 10. The germline V gene encodes CDR1 SGHTA and CDR2 FQGNSA. The CDR3 loop reads CASSPAGGRDYNEQFF. CDR3 bases: TGTGCCAGCAGCCCCGCGGGGGGTCGGGATTACAATGAGCAGTTCTTC. Supplemented by reference TRBV7-2 and TRBJ2-1, the full variable domain reads GAGVSQSPSNKVTEKGKDVELRCDPISGHTALYWYRQSLGQGLEFLIYFQGNSAPDKSGLPSDRFSAERTGGSVSTLTIQRTQQEDSAVYLCASSPAGGRDYNEQFFGPGTRLTVL.

The chain has TRBV18 and TRBJ2-3; 7 positions agree with TRBD2. V shed 4 bases, J shed 2 bases, and the junction held 6 bases outside the gene matches. This CDR3 contains 15 residues. Per the germline V gene, CDR1 is KGHSH and CDR2 is LQKENI. In DNA, the CDR3 is TGTGCCAGCTCACTGATCCGGGACTACACAGATACGCAGTATTTT. This encodes CASSLIRDYTDTQYF.

As regards this clone: Other DNA sequences in the sample encode the same CDR3. J is TRBJ1-2 and V is TRBV28; 7 bases map to TRBD1. Per germline, CDR1 MDHEN and CDR2 SYDVKM. The CDR3 has 14 amino acids. After removal of 2 bases from V and 2 bases from J, the junction contained 2 bases not matched to a gene. This CDR3 reads CASSLRQGNYGYTF. In DNA, the CDR3 is TGTGCCAGCAGTTTACGACAGGGAAACTATGGCTACACCTTC.

The chain recombines TRBV27 with TRBJ2-7; D possibly matches TRBD1 or TRBD2 (5 bases each). Looked up from germline, CDR1 is MNHEY and CDR2 is SMNVEV (reference sequence). The CDR3 sequence is 15 residues long. The V gene lost 4 bases and the J gene lost 6 bases, with 19 bases spanning the gap. The chain's CDR3 is CASSSPGAGGREQYF. The CDR3 nucleotides read TGTGCCAGCAGTTCCCCCGGGGCCGGCGGTCGCGAGCAGTACTTC.

The rearrangement links TRBV18 to TRBJ2-3, with 9 bases matching TRBD1. The V and J ends lost 4 bases and 4 bases, in that order; junction bases with no gene match: 3. CDR1 and CDR2 (germline): KGHSH, LQKENI. CDR3 length: 14 amino acids. This CDR3 reads CASSLGQGSDTQYF. The CDR3 DNA sequence: TGTGCCAGCTCACTGGGACAGGGTTCAGATACGCAGTATTTT. The entire variable domain, with the rest obtained from reference TRBV18 and TRBJ2-3, is as follows: NAGVMQNPRHLVRRRGQEARLRCSPMKGHSHVYWYRQLPEEGLKFMVYLQKENIIDESGMPKERFSAEFPKEGPSILRIQQVVRGDSAAYFCASSLGQGSDTQYFGPGTRLTVL.

The chain couples TRBV28 to TRBJ2-5; tentative D call: TRBD1 (6 bases). The DNA end lines up better with TRBJ2-7; the J call may be wrong. CDR1 is MDHEN and CDR2 is SYDVKM in the germline V gene. This CDR3 region has 13 residues. CDR3 sequence reads: CASGGHSSYEQYF. In nucleotides, the CDR3 is TGTGCCAGCGGGGGACATAGCTCCTACGAGCAGTACTTC.

The rearrangement links TRBV18 to TRBJ1-5; tentatively, D is TRBD1 (6 bases). Trimming took off 4 bases at V and 3 bases at J, with 16 bases between the two ends. Germline loops: CDR1 KGHSH, CDR2 LQKENI. This CDR3 is 16 amino acids long. CDR3 nucleotides: TGTGCCAGCTCACATATAAACAGGGAAGCCAATCAGCCCCAGCATTTT. This gives the protein CASSHINREANQPQHF. The complete variable domain, with remaining parts taken from reference TRBV18 and TRBJ1-5, reads NAGVMQNPRHLVRRRGQEARLRCSPMKGHSHVYWYRQLPEEGLKFMVYLQKENIIDESGMPKERFSAEFPKEGPSILRIQQVVRGDSAAYFCASSHINREANQPQHFGDGTRLSIL.

The CDR3 here is CASRPIDRESYEQYF. DNA for the CDR3: TGTGCCAGCAGACCCATTGACAGGGAAAGCTACGAGCAGTACTTC. The rearrangement joins TRBV6-1 to TRBJ2-7, with 7 bases identical to TRBD1. In germline, CDR1 is MNHNS, CDR2 SASEGT. V gave up 6 bases and J gave up 3 bases; unmatched junction bases: 11. The CDR3 is made up of 15 amino acids.